The 17 T cell receptor beta chains reported below all come from one sample, sequenced in a study of blood T cell repertoires in COVID-19. This table comes from immunoSEQ multiplex PCR, and its TCRdb copy is limited to in-frame clones, with some not included. The table lists about 120,000 clones, more than 75% of them singletons. Sequencing input: peripheral blood. These receptors were collected from a man in his fifties with acute or convalescent COVID-19.

This clone was seen a few times. V usage is TRBV30 and J usage is TRBJ1-5; D gene ambiguous. Per germline, CDR1 GTSNPN and CDR2 SVGIG (reference sequence). The CDR3 has 13 residues. V was clipped by 2 bases and J by 2 bases, with 7 bases between them. The CDR3 sequence is CAWSHGGNQPQHF. The CDR3 DNA reads TGTGCCTGGAGTCACGGAGGCAATCAGCCCCAGCATTTT.

This sequence joins TRBV19 and TRBJ2-5, with 13 bases identical to TRBD2. The germline V gene encodes CDR1 LNHDA and CDR2 SQIVND (reference sequence). V lost 10 bases, J lost 5 bases, and 19 bases stayed unmatched. This CDR3 spans 18 amino acids. The CDR3 sequence: CATQPSVRTSGSSETQYF. The DNA of the CDR3 is TGTGCCACCCAGCCGAGCGTGCGGACTAGCGGGAGTTCGGAGACCCAGTACTTC.

The rearrangement joins TRBV19 to TRBJ2-2; no clear D gene. Germline V lookup: CDR1 LNHDA, CDR2 SQIVND (reference sequence). Trimming cost V 3 bases and J 2 bases, with 7 bases left between them. CDR3 length: 14 residues. The CDR3 sequence is CASSIGPNTGELFF. Here the CDR3 DNA reads TGTGCCAGTAGTATTGGGCCTAACACCGGGGAGCTGTTTTTT.

The gene calls are TRBV6-6 and TRBJ2-7, with 11 bases aligning to TRBD2. Germline assignment: CDR1 MNHNY and CDR2 SVGAGI (reference sequence). V shed 6 bases and J 0 bases; nucleotides not matched to a gene: 4. CDR3 size: 15 residues. The CDR3 is CASRAGLAASYEQYF. The CDR3 coding sequence is TGTGCCAGCAGAGCGGGACTAGCGGCCTCCTACGAGCAGTACTTC.

This chain connects TRBV5-1 to TRBJ1-6; D uncertain. The CDR3 is 17 residues long. Germline V gives CDR1 SGHRS, CDR2 YFSETQ. Trimming took 2 bases from V and 2 from J, leaving 14 bases between them. The CDR3 reads CASSFGPERAYNSPLHF. For the CDR3, the DNA is TGCGCCAGCAGCTTCGGACCAGAGAGGGCCTATAATTCACCCCTCCACTTT.

The chain couples TRBV6-2 or TRBV6-3 to TRBJ2-3, with TRBD2 identical over 8 bases. Trimming cost V 5 bases and J 4 bases; bases outside gene matches: 8. Germline CDR1 reads MNHEY; CDR2 reads SVGEGT. This CDR3 has 15 amino acids. CDR3 amino acids: CASSPAGVESDTQYF. CDR3 in DNA: TGTGCCAGCAGTCCAGCGGGAGTTGAATCAGATACGCAGTATTTT.

This rearrangement joins TRBV7-9 to TRBJ1-4, with D unresolved. CDR3 length: 14 residues. V lost 1 base and J lost 8, with 11 bases in between. CDR1 is SEHNR, CDR2 FQNEAQ, per germline (reference sequence). DNA for the CDR3: TGTGCCAGCAGCTTAGTGGAGATCGAAGAAAAACTGTTTTTT. Its protein product is CASSLVEIEEKLFF. Drawing the rest from reference TRBV7-9 and TRBJ1-4, the complete variable domain is DTGVSQNPRHKITKRGQNVTFRCDPISEHNRLYWYRQTLGQGPEFLTYFQNEAQLEKSRLLSDRFSAERPKGSFSTLEIQRTEQGDSAMYLCASSLVEIEEKLFFGSGTQLSVL.

The V and J genes are TRBV6-5 and TRBJ1-4, with D unclear. Trimming removed 3 bases at V and 8 bases at J, with 13 bases between. CDR3 length: 14 amino acids. From germline, CDR1 is MNHEY and CDR2 SVGAGI. The CDR3 region has the DNA TGTGCCAGCAGTTATTCCGCACTGAAGGAAAAACTGTTTTTT. Its translation: CASSYSALKEKLFF.

The gene calls are TRBV7-8 and TRBJ2-5, with 9 bases that match TRBD2. The CDR3 sequence is 15 residues long. V gave up 1 base and J gave up 5 bases; unmatched junction bases: 5. The germline V gene encodes CDR1 SGHVS and CDR2 FQNEAQ. The CDR3 coding sequence is TGTGCCAGCAGCTTAGATAGCGGGAGTGGGGAGACCCAGTACTTC. This sequence encodes CASSLDSGSGETQYF. Filled out from reference TRBV7-8 and TRBJ2-5, the complete variable domain reads GAGVSQSPRYKVAKRGQDVALRCDPISGHVSLFWYQQALGQGPEFLTYFQNEAQLDKSGLPSDRFFAERPEGSVSTLKIQRTQQEDSAVYLCASSLDSGSGETQYFGPGTRLLVL.

This clone was seen just once. The CDR3 bases are TGTGCCAGCAGCCTAAGGACAGGGAATGGCTACACCTTC. Its translation: CASSLRTGNGYTF. This chain links TRBV9 with TRBJ1-2, with 8 positions matching TRBD1. The CDR3 has 13 residues. The ends lost 4 bases at V and 6 bases at J; junction bases unmatched: 5. In germline, CDR1 is SGDLS, CDR2 YYNGEE.

The rearrangement uses TRBV29-1 and TRBJ1-2; D not certain. With 6 bases removed from V and 0 bases from J, the gap between germline ends came to 11 bases. This CDR3 has 13 residues. Germline values: CDR1 SQVTM, CDR2 ANQGSEA. CDR3 sequence: CSVEYSTNYGYTF. The CDR3 nucleotides read TGCAGCGTGGAGTATAGTACTAACTATGGCTACACCTTC.

The rearrangement joins TRBV15 to TRBJ2-1; weak D call: TRBD2 (6 bases). Germline CDR1 and CDR2: LNHNV and YYDKDF (reference sequence). The CDR3 totals 15 residues. The V and J ends lost 4 bases and 1 base respectively, with 11 bases between them. The CDR3 reads CATSTTSGSYNEQFF. CDR3 nucleotides: TGTGCCACCAGCACGACGAGCGGGTCCTACAATGAGCAGTTCTTC.

The gene calls are TRBV23-1 and TRBJ1-2; D remains unclear. TRBV23-1 is treated as an ORF (open reading frame) with a function not yet certain. This CDR3 spans 12 amino acids. The germline V and J ends were trimmed by 7 bases and 6 bases, with 12 bases remaining between them. Here the CDR3 reads CASNRDEHGYTF. The DNA for the CDR3 is TGCGCCAGCAACCGGGATGAACATGGCTACACCTTC.

The chain combines TRBV28 with TRBJ1-3, with D tentatively TRBD1 (5 bases). CDR1 is MDHEN, CDR2 SYDVKM, per germline. Trimming shortened V by 9 bases and J by 1 base, and 13 bases separated the two germline ends. The CDR3 is made up of 14 amino acids. CDR3 DNA: TGTGCCAGTATCAGGGTTGGATCTGGAAACACCATATATTTT. Translating gives CASIRVGSGNTIYF.

This rearrangement joins TRBV9 to TRBJ2-1, with D perhaps matching TRBD2 (5 bases). This CDR3 is built from 14 residues. V lost 0 bases to trimming and J lost 6 bases, with 10 bases between them. The germline gives CDR1 SGDLS, CDR2 YYNGEE. Here the CDR3 reads CASSVEASPNEQFF. In DNA, the CDR3 is TGTGCCAGCAGCGTAGAGGCTAGCCCCAATGAGCAGTTCTTC.

V is TRBV10-3 and J is TRBJ2-2; 7 bases are shared with TRBD1. Per germline, CDR1 ENHRY and CDR2 SYGVKD. After removal of 0 bases from V and 7 bases from J, the junction contained 8 bases not matched to a gene. The CDR3 extends over 16 amino acids. The CDR3 nucleotides are TGTGCCATCAGTGAGTCGAGGGGGCAGGGTATCGGGGAGCTGTTTTTT. This sequence encodes CAISESRGQGIGELFF.

The J gene is TRBJ1-2, the V gene TRBV3-1 (or the pseudogene TRBV3-2); TRBD1 is a possible D gene (6 bases). Per the germline V gene, CDR1 is LGHDT and CDR2 is YNNKEL (reference sequence). The length of the CDR3 is 15 residues. V lost 2 bases and J 3 bases, leaving 13 bases between the germline ends. This CDR3 reads CASSQSNGGHYGYTF. CDR3 in DNA: TGTGCCAGCAGCCAATCAAACGGGGGGCACTATGGCTACACCTTC.